The T cell receptor (beta chain) under discussion was sequenced for a study of response to subunit inactivated influenza vaccine. Study outcomes and limitations: Authors proposed each seasonal influenza vaccination draws in few new T cells.

A few counts support this clonotype. Antigen specificity is unknown. The V end lost 7 bases, the J end lost 4 bases, and 14 bases lay between the germline ends. This CDR3 region has 14 residues. Per the germline V gene, CDR1 is SGHTA and CDR2 is FQGNSA. Each CDR3 protein gets one entry after TCRdb re-called the RT-PCR reads with MiXCR. The sample carries 450,000 to 600,000 distinct CDR3 sequences, approximately 17% recorded once. J is TRBJ2-1 and V is TRBV7-2; a weak D match, TRBD2 (6 bases). The sample in question was CD4+ T cells sorted from PBMCs, obtained roughly 24 months after vaccination. The clonotype originates from a man aged 50 to 69 who received an inactivated influenza vaccine. As DNA, the CDR3 is TGTGCCAGCATCCCCCGGGACTCTTACAATGAGCAGTTCTTC. This codes for CASIPRDSYNEQFF. The entire variable domain, with the rest obtained from reference TRBV7-2 and TRBJ2-1, is as follows: GAGVSQSPSNKVTEKGKDVELRCDPISGHTALYWYRQSLGQGLEFLIYFQGNSAPDKSGLPSDRFSAERTGGSVSTLTIQRTQQEDSAVYLCASIPRDSYNEQFFGPGTRLTVL.